This entry describes one TCR beta chain. A single record per CDR3 protein comes from TCRdb applying MiXCR to the 5' RACE reads. The sample holds roughly 450,000 distinct CDR3 sequences; roughly 18% are singletons and the top ten take 20% to 25%. The CDR3 sequence is 15 residues long. Deletions cut 6 bases from V and 8 bases from J, with 20 bases between. Germline loops: CDR1 MNHEY, CDR2 SVGAGI. The data are from a study of T-cell memory formation after mild COVID-19. Study information: TCR clusters largely stayed donor specific.

This TCR derives from a man between 18 and 29 years old who had mild COVID-19 (a few samples of this study predate the infection). Cell type and time point are not known. The J gene is TRBJ2-4, the V gene TRBV6-5; D might be TRBD1 or TRBD2, each matching 5 bases. Material: PBMCs or a T cell subset sorted from them (not recorded which). Here the CDR3 DNA reads TGTGCCAGCAGCGGCGATTCGGGGCAGGTTTACATTCAGTACTTC. Its translation is CASSGDSGQVYIQYF.